The entry below describes one T cell receptor (beta chain). Its antigen is not yet known. Base qualities are not at hand, and no much larger clone is one base apart. The donors were roughly 38 Caucasian individuals from Russia, aged roughly 6 to 100 years, who were systemically healthy. Each donor gave ten milliliters of peripheral blood, collected into EDTA-treated Vacutainer tubes. Ficoll-Paque density-gradient centrifugation was used to isolate PBMCs, with at least 7 million per sample. Total RNA was extracted from PBMCs with Trizol reagent, with at least 6 micrograms obtained per sample. Naive CD45RAhigh/CD27high T cell percentages were measured by flow cytometry on a PBMC aliquot from every donor. From the cysteine up to the phenylalanine, the CDR3 has a length of 12 residues. The entry retains the CDR3 DNA only, 36 bases that are in frame from base 1. CDR1 and CDR2 are drawn from the germline V gene: SGHDT, YYEEEE. Unmatched junction bases come to 5, with V trimmed by 1 base and J by 11 bases.

The sample belongs to a study of blood T cells in healthy people across ages (dated by TCRdb to 2015 to 2017). In the study overall: In model experiments, template switching captured roughly one uniquely barcoded TCR beta cDNA molecule for every two T cells. Age-related changes in TCR beta repertoire diversity were measured in the study by deep sequencing normalized with unique cDNA molecular identifiers. The donors were split into four age groups: young (average 16 years), middle-aged (nearly 40), aged (roughly 68) and long-lived (approximately 89). To avoid experimental bias, donors of different ages were randomly spread across the sequencing lanes. Two additional independent replicas of 1 million unique cDNA reads from the same blood draw were analyzed for two donors (one aged 18 to 30 and one aged 80 or older). Paper-wide results and their limitations: The CMV infection status of donors was not known, potentially confounding age-related changes in expanded clonotypes. Total diversity estimates from one million sequenced T cells were considered lower bounds and underestimates. The percentage of naive T cells measured by flow cytometry correlated strongly with observed TCR beta diversity. Since profiling was done on bulk unsorted PBMCs, naive and antigen-experienced compartments could not be conclusively compared. Observed TCR beta diversity per million T cells fell roughly linearly with age, and a significant reduction was already apparent by age roughly 40. Compared with the aged group, the long-lived group had more naive CD4+ T cells, fewer expanded clones and increased TCR diversity, suggesting age selection.

The library was obtained by 5' RACE. TCRdb shows the sequencer as Illumina HiSeq 2500. A second PCR of about 6 to 12 cycles was run with a J-beta primer mix and a sample-barcoded 5' primer. A template-switch 5' adaptor carrying 12 random nucleotides introduced a unique molecular identifier onto each TCR beta cDNA molecule. At least 2.5 million CDR3-containing paired-end reads were obtained from each sample. First-strand cDNA synthesis was performed from all RNA using the Mint cDNA synthesis kit, with priming by a TRBC-specific oligonucleotide. All cDNA was treated with uracil-DNA glycosylase and then went through a first 18-cycle PCR with the universal primers M1SS and BC2_uni_R. The original methods were these. Each sample was normalized by randomly selecting 1 million high-quality reads, each carrying a distinct molecular identifier. Instead of being binned into consensus sequences, reads with shared molecular identifiers were discarded. MiTCR, run with a Q25 quality threshold and the strictest error-elimination algorithm, handled CDR3 identification, clonotype clustering and error correction. Lower-bound total TCR beta diversity was estimated with a nonparametric unseen species model using Euler transformation. TCRdb ran its own pipeline on the public reads, namely fastp trimming at Q25 and MiXCR clone calling, and kept in-frame beta chains. Each entry is one CDR3 protein sequence, shown with its most common DNA and genes. TCRdb, rather than the study authors, made the V and J calls. The sample table lists 1.5 million to 2 million distinct CDR3 sequences, roughly 52% of them with a count of one. The ten largest clonotypes hold more than 2% of the sample.

Recombination joined TRBV5-6 with TRBJ2-5; 7 bases in between match TRBD2. The sequencing sample was made of blood. The receptor was derived from a woman in her 40s in good health. The DNA sequence is given as TGTGCCAGCAGCTTGAGTCAGGGAGGGCAGTACTTC. It encodes CASSLSQGGQYF.